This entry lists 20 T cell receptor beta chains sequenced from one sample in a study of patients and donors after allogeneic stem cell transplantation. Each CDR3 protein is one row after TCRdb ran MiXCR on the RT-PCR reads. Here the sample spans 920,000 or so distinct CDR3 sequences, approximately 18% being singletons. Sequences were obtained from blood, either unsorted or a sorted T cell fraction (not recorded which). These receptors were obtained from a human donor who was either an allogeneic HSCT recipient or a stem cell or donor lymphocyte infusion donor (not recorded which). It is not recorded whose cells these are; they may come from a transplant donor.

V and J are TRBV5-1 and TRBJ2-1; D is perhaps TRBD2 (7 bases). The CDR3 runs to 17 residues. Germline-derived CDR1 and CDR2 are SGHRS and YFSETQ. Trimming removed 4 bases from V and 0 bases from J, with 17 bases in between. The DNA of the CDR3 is TGCGCCAGCAGCCTTCGGGGGGCAGGGAGCTCCTACAATGAGCAGTTCTTC. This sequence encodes CASSLRGAGSSYNEQFF. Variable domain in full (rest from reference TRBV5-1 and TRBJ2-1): KAGVTQTPRYLIKTRGQQVTLSCSPISGHRSVSWYQQTPGQGLQFLFEYFSETQRNKGNFPGRFSGRQFSNSRSEMNVSTLELGDSALYLCASSLRGAGSSYNEQFFGPGTRLTVL.

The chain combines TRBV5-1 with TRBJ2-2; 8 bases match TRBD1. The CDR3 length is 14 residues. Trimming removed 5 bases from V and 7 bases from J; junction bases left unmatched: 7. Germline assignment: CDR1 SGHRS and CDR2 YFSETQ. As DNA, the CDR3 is TGCGCCAGCAGTTCGGACAGGGAGAGCGGGGAGCTGTTTTTT. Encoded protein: CASSSDRESGELFF.

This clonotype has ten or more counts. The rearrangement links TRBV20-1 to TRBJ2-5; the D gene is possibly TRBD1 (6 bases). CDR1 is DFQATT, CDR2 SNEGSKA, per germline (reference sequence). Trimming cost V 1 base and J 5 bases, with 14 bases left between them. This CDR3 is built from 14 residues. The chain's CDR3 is CSARGVAQGETQYF. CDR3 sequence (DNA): TGCAGTGCTAGAGGGGTAGCCCAGGGGGAGACCCAGTACTTC.

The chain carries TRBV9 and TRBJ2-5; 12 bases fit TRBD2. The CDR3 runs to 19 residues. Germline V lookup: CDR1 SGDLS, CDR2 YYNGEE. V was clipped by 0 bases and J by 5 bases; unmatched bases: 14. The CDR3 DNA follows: TGTGCCAGCAGCGTAGAGGCGGGACTAGCGGGTTATAACCGGGAGACCCAGTACTTC. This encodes CASSVEAGLAGYNRETQYF.

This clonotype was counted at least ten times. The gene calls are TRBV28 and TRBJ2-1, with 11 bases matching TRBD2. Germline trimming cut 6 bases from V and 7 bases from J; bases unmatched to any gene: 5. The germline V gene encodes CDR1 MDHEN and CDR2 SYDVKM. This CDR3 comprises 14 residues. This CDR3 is CASSFSGRGNEQFF. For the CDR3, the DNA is TGTGCCAGCAGCTTTAGCGGGAGGGGGAATGAGCAGTTCTTC.

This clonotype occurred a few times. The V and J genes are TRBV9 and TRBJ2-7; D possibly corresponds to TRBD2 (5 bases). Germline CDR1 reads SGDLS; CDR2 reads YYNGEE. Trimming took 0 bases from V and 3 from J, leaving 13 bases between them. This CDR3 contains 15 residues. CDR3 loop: CASSVGVALSYEQYF. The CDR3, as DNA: TGTGCCAGCAGCGTAGGTGTAGCGTTAAGCTACGAGCAGTACTTC.

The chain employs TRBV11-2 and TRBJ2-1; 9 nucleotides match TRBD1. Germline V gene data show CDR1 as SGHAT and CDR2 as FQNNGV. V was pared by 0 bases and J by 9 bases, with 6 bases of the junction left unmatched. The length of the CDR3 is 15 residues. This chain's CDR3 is CASSLDRGQGSEQFF. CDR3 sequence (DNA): TGTGCCAGCAGCTTAGATAGGGGACAGGGAAGTGAGCAGTTCTTC.

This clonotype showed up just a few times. The CDR3 protein is CSARRLAFYNEQFF. In nucleotides, the CDR3 is TGCAGTGCCCGAAGGCTAGCCTTCTACAATGAGCAGTTCTTC. The J gene is TRBJ2-1, the V gene TRBV20-1; D may be TRBD2 (5 bases). V gave up 6 bases and J gave up 3 bases, with 15 bases separating them. CDR1 is DFQATT and CDR2 is SNEGSKA in the germline V gene (reference sequence). There are 14 residues in the CDR3.

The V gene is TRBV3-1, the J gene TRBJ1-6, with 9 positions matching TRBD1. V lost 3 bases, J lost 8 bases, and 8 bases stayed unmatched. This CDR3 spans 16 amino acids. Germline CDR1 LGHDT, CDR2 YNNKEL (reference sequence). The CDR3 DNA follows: TGTGCCAGCAGCCAGCAACAGGGGGCGCTGGATTCACCCCTCCACTTT. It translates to CASSQQQGALDSPLHF.

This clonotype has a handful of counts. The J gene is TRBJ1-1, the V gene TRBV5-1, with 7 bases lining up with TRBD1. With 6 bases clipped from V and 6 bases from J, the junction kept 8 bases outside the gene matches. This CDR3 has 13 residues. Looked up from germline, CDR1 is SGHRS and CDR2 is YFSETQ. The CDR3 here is CASTLEGAAEAFF. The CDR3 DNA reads TGCGCCAGCACTCTCGAGGGGGCCGCTGAAGCTTTCTTT.

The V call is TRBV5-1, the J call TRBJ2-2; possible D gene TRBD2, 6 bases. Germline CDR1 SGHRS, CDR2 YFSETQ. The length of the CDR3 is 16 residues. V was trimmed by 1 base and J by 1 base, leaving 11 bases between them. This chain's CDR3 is CASSLYGSGNTGELFF. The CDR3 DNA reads TGCGCCAGCAGCTTGTATGGTAGCGGGAACACCGGGGAGCTGTTTTTT.

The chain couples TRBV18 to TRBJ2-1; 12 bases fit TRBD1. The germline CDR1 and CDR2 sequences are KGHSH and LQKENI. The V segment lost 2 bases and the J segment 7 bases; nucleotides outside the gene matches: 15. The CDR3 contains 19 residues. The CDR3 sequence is CASSPYIGTGGLKGNEQFF. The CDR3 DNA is TGTGCCAGCTCACCATATATAGGGACAGGGGGCCTGAAGGGGAATGAGCAGTTCTTC.

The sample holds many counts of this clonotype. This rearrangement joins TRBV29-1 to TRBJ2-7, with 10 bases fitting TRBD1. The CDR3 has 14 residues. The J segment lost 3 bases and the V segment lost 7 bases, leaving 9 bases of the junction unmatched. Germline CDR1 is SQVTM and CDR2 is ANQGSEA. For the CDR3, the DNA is TGCAGCGCCATATCGGGGACAGGGGTCTACGAGCAGTACTTC. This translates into CSAISGTGVYEQYF.

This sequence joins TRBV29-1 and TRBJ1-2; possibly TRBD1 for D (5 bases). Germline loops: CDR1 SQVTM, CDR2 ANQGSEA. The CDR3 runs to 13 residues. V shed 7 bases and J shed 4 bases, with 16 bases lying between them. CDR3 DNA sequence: TGCAGCGCAGGGTCCCGAACGGCCTATGGCTACACCTTC. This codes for CSAGSRTAYGYTF.

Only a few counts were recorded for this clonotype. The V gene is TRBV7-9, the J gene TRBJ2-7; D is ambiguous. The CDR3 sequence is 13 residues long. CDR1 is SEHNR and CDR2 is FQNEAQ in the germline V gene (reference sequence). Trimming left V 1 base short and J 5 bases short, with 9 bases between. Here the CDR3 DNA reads TGTGCCAGCAGCTTAGTTAAGGGTAACGAGCAGTACTTC. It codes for CASSLVKGNEQYF. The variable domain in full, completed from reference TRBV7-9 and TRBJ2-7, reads DTGVSQNPRHKITKRGQNVTFRCDPISEHNRLYWYRQTLGQGPEFLTYFQNEAQLEKSRLLSDRFSAERPKGSFSTLEIQRTEQGDSAMYLCASSLVKGNEQYFGPGTRLTVT.

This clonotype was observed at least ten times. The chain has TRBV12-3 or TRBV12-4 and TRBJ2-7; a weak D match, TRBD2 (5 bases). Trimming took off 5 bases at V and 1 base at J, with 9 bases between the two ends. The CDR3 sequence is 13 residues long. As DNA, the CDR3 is TGTGCCAGCAGTCCGAGGGCGTCCTACGAGCAGTACTTC. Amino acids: CASSPRASYEQYF.

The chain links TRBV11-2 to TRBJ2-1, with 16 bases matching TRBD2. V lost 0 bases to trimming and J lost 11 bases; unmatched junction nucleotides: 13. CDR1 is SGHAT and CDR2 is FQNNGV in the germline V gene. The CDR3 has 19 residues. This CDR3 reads CASSLEPGLAGGPVSKQFF. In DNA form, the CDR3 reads TGTGCCAGCAGCTTAGAGCCGGGACTAGCGGGAGGGCCGGTTTCCAAGCAGTTCTTC.

The CDR3 loop is CASSPRTSGGAVQYF. CDR3 DNA: TGTGCCAGCAGCCCGAGGACTAGCGGGGGGGCCGTTCAGTACTTC. The V gene is TRBV7-2, the J gene TRBJ2-4; 15 nucleotides match TRBD2. CDR1 SGHTA and CDR2 FQGNSA come from the germline V gene. This CDR3 comprises 15 residues. Trimming removed 5 bases from V and 11 bases from J; junction bases left unmatched: 7.

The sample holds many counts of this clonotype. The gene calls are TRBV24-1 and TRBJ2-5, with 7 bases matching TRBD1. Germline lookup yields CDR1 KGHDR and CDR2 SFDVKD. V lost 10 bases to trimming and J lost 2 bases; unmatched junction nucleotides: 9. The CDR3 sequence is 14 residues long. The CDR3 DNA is TGTGCCACTGGCCCCAGGGACAGTCAAGAGACCCAGTACTTC. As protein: CATGPRDSQETQYF.

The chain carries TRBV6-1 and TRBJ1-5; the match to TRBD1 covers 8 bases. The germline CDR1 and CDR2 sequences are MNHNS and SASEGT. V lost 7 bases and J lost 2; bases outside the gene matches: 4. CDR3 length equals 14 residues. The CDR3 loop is CASTPTGGNQPQHF. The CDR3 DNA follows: TGTGCCAGCACTCCGACAGGGGGCAATCAGCCCCAGCATTTT.